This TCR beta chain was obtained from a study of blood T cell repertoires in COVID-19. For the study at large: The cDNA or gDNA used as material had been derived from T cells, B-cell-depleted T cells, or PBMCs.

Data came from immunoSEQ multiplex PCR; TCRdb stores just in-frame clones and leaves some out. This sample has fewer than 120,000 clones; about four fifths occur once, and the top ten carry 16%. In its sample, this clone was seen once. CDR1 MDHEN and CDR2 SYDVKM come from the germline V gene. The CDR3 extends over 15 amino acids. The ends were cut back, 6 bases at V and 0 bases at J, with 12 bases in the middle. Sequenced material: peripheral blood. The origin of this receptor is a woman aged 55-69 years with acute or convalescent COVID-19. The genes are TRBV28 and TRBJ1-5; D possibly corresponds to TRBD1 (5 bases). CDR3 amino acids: CASRPGGGSNQPQHF. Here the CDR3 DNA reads TGTGCCAGCAGGCCCGGGGGGGGTAGCAATCAGCCCCAGCATTTT.